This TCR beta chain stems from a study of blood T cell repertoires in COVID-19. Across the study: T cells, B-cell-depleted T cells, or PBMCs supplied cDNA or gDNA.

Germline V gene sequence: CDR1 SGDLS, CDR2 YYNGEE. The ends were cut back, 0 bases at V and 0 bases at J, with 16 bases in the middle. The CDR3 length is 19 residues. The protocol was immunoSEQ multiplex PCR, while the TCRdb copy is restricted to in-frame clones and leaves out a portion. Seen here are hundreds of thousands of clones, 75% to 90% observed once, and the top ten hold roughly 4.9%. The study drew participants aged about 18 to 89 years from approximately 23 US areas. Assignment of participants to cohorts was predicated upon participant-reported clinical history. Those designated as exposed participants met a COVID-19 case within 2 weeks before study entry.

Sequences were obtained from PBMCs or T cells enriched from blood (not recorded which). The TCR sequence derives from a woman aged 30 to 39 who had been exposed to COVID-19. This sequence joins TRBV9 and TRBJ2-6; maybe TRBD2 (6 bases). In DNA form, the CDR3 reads TGTGCCAGCAGCGTAGGCGGAACGCGGGGCTACTCTGGGGCCAACGTCCTGACTTTC. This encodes CASSVGGTRGYSGANVLTF.